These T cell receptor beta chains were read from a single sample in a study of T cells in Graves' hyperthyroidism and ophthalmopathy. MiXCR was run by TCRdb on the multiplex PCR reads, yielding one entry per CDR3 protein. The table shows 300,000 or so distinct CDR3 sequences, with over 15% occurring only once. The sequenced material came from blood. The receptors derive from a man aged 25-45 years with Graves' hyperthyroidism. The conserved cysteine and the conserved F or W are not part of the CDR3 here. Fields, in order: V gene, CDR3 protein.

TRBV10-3,AISDYNEQF
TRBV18,ASSATQGANTEAF
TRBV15,ATSRTPLWQAKNIQY
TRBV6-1,ASRSNRGSNQPQH
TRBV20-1,SARGQGDTEAF
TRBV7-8,ASSLLEGFYNEQF
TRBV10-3,AISGMGQGTGETQY
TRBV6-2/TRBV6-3,ASSLGGSKSYNEQF
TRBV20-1,SVSTGQGGEYIQY
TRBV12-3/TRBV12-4,ASSPQGMYEQY
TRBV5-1,ASSAGTGTYNEQF
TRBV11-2,ASSFFGRTDTQY
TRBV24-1,ATSDRTGRHTQY
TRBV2,ASSGTSGTKAYTQY
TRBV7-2,ASSLVAGAPETQY
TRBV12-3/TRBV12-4,ASSSDWVIGTLFGYT
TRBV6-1,ASSLDRVATETQY
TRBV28,ASIPGDSSGQPQH
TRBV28,ASSLGGGSHEQY
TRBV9,ASSVRTSGYNEQF
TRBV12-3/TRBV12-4,ASSLGLAGDAYEQY
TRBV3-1,ASSQVGYEQY
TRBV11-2,ASSLILPGQLNEKLF
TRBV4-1,ASSQGLYGNTDTQY
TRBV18,ASSPNSRGVEIQF
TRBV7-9,ASSLPTVANEQF
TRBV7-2,ASSLRGYSNQPQH
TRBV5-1,ASSSRGQGSGELF
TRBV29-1,SVSDRQETQY
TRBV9,ASSVDPLNTEAF
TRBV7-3,ASRHTGQGGVDTQY
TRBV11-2,ASSSRGVNTGELF
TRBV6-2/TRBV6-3,ASMPAGRHNEQF
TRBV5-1,ASSLGLAGVTQY
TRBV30,AWTTGSGNTIY
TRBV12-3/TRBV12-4,ASTLGVTGYNEQF
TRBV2,ASTLTPNYGYT
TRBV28,ASSLLHTYEQY
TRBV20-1,SARTRLSYNSPLH
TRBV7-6,ASSLRAGVSYEQY
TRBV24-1,ATSDSGSTGELF
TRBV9,ASSPRPWGQETQY
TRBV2,ASSALGSPHGAF
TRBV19,ASSAGPTTDTQY
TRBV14,ASSWDRGDGGYT
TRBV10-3,AISESMARQY
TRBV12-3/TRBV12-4,ASSLTSGKNEQY
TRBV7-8,ASLWGVAQETQY
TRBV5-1,ASSFGVGSYNSPLH